Following are 19 T cell receptor beta chains from one sample sequenced in a study of T cells in women clearing cervical HPV infection. Sequencing was performed with immunoSEQ multiplex PCR; in TCRdb, only in-frame clones are kept and a portion is missing. This sample lists roughly 13,000 clones; its ten largest clones have about 10%. Sequenced input: blood buffy coat. Source of these receptors: a woman aged 18-70 years with a cervical HPV16 infection that either progressed to CIN3+ or cleared (not recorded which).

In the case of this clone: The observed sequence ends 3 residues before the CDR3 terminus, with the missing tail filled in from the germline J gene. The chain employs TRBV20-1 and TRBJ1-1, with a weak D call TRBD1 (6 bases). Germline V lookup: CDR1 DFQATT, CDR2 SNEGSKA (reference sequence). The CDR3 is 14 amino acids. V was clipped by 4 bases and J by 0 bases, with 12 bases between them. The sequenced part of the CDR3 DNA is TGCAGTGCTAAACAGGGCACCATGAACACTGAA. It specifies CSAKQGTMNTE. The whole CDR3 region reads CSAKQGTMNTEAFF.

Concerning this clone itself: Coverage ceases 3 residues before the CDR3 finishes, and the germline J gene fills in the end. The V call is TRBV7-9, the J call TRBJ1-2; D gene uncertain. The CDR3 runs to 15 residues. The V gene's germline CDR1 is SEHNR and CDR2 FQNEAQ (reference sequence). The CDR3 sequence is CASSLVSGVADTYTF. The covered CDR3 bases are TGTGCCAGCAGCTTAGTTAGCGGGGTCGCAGATACC. Full variable domain (outside the CDR3, taken from reference TRBV7-9 and TRBJ1-2): DTGVSQNPRHKITKRGQNVTFRCDPISEHNRLYWYRQTLGQGPEFLTYFQNEAQLEKSRLLSDRFSAERPKGSFSTLEIQRTEQGDSAMYLCASSLVSGVADTYTFGSGTRLTVV.

The covered CDR3 bases are TGTGCCATCAGTGAGTCTGGTAGCGGGGCAACAGATACG. It encodes CAISESGSGATDT. The CDR3 in its entirety is CAISESGSGATDTQYF. The chain recombines TRBV10-3 with TRBJ2-3; 8 bases are a match to TRBD2. Sequencing ends 3 residues short of the CDR3 end; the germline J gene provides the rest. The CDR3 sequence is 16 residues long. Germline CDR1 reads ENHRY; CDR2 reads SYGVKD. V lost 0 bases, J lost 3 bases, and 5 bases stayed unmatched.

Comment on this clone: The observed sequence ends 3 residues before the CDR3 terminus, with the missing tail filled in from the germline J gene. Other DNA variants within this sample encode the same CDR3. The chain recombines TRBV6-1 with TRBJ1-5, with 7 bases identical to TRBD1. Losses at the gene ends were 2 bases for V and 4 bases for J; bases not matched to a gene: 2. The CDR3 consists of 14 residues. Germline assignment: CDR1 MNHNS and CDR2 SASEGT. The CDR3 sequence is CASSEQQGNQPQHF. The part of the CDR3 DNA that was read is TGTGCCAGCAGTGAACAACAGGGGAATCAGCCC.

With regard to this clone: Read data end 3 residues before the CDR3 end; the end is taken from the germline J gene. The chain is built from TRBV6-1 and TRBJ2-1, with D maybe TRBD2 (7 bases). This CDR3 is 14 amino acids long. The V end was cut by 4 bases, the J end by 6 bases, with 13 bases between. The V gene's germline CDR1 is MNHNS and CDR2 SASEGT. The CDR3 bases that were read are TGTGCCAGCAGTGGGCAGGGGAGGGTCAATGAG. It specifies CASSGQGRVNE. The CDR3 as a whole reads CASSGQGRVNEQFF.

This clone is deemed medium-sized by its frequency. The sequenced fragment ends 3 residues before the CDR3 boundary, so the rest is inferred from the germline J gene. V is TRBV10-1 and J is TRBJ2-2, with D possibly TRBD2 on 6 matching bases. Germline V gene sequence: CDR1 WNHNN, CDR2 SYGVQD (reference sequence). V lost 10 bases and J 2 bases, leaving 11 bases between the germline ends. The CDR3 has 13 amino acids. Incomplete CDR3 DNA: TGCGCCACCACGGAGGGTAACACCGGGGAG. Protein sequence: CATTEGNTGE. The entire CDR3 protein reads CATTEGNTGELFF.

Turning to this clone: One end of the junction is discordant with germline, which a read error may explain. The read falls 3 residues short of the CDR3 end, and the missing part is taken from the germline J gene. This sequence joins TRBV4-2 and TRBJ1-4; 7 positions agree with TRBD1. The CDR3 is 15 residues long. Germline V gene sequence: CDR1 LGHNA, CDR2 YNFKEQ. The sequenced CDR3 bases are TGCGCCAGCAGCCAGGAGACAGGGACCGGGGAAAAA. Protein: CASSQETGTGEK. The full-length CDR3 reads as CASSQETGTGEKLFF.

As to this clone: The CDR3 goes on 3 residues after the read ends, and that part is filled in from the germline J gene. This rearrangement joins TRBV7-3 to TRBJ2-1; D unresolved. The CDR3 runs 13 residues. Between the trimmed V and J ends, which lost 0 bases and 9 bases, there was a span of 9 bases. Germline V gene data show CDR1 as SGHTA and CDR2 as FQGTGA. CDR3: CASSLTLFAEQFF. The CDR3 bases that were read are TGTGCCAGCAGCTTAACGCTATTCGCTGAG. The full variable domain, its missing parts supplied by reference TRBV7-3 and TRBJ2-1, is GAGVSQTPSNKVTEKGKYVELRCDPISGHTALYWYRQSLGQGPEFLIYFQGTGAADDSGLPNDRFFAVRPEGSVSTLKIQRTERGDSAVYLCASSLTLFAEQFFGPGTRLTVL.

As concerns this clone: The read ends 3 residues before the CDR3 terminus; that terminus is restored from the germline J gene. V gene TRBV19 combines with J gene TRBJ2-3; 9 bases align to TRBD1. The CDR3 spans 14 residues. The germline gives CDR1 LNHDA, CDR2 SQIVND (reference sequence). With 5 bases clipped from V and 4 bases from J, the junction kept 4 bases outside the gene matches. The covered CDR3 bases are TGTGCCAGTAGTTCGGACAGGGGTCCAGATACG. The encoded protein is CASSSDRGPDT. The CDR3 in its entirety is CASSSDRGPDTQYF.

Points on this clone: The CDR3 end is not reached by the read, which stops 3 residues before it; the germline J gene fills it in. The J gene is TRBJ2-5, the V gene TRBV20-1, with D unresolved. Trimming removed 5 bases at V and 0 bases at J, with 16 bases between. Per the germline V gene, CDR1 is DFQATT and CDR2 is SNEGSKA (reference sequence). The CDR3 extends over 15 amino acids. CDR3 DNA (partial): TGCAGTGCTTTGAAGGTGGGCCAGTACCAAGAGACC. Translating gives CSALKVGQYQET. The entire CDR3 reads CSALKVGQYQETQYF.

In terms of frequency, this clone is medium-sized. The read terminates 3 residues before the CDR3 end, so the remaining end is supplied by the germline J gene. The V call is TRBV7-2, the J call TRBJ1-6, with 7 nucleotides matching TRBD1. This CDR3 has 13 amino acids. The germline V gene encodes CDR1 SGHTA and CDR2 FQGNSA. CDR3 sequence reads: CASSPPFDRALHF. The covered CDR3 bases are TGTGCCAGCAGCCCACCCTTCGACAGGGCC.

Turning to this clone: The junction and the germline gene differ at one end; a read error may be behind it. The sequenced part of the CDR3 DNA is TGCGCCAGCAGCCAAGAATTACCCGCGGGGGGCCTCGCAGATACG. As protein: CASSQELPAGGLADT. The complete CDR3 sequence is CASSQELPAGGLADTQYF. This sequence joins TRBV4-2 and TRBJ2-3; TRBD2 aligns across 8 bases. The CDR3 is cut off 3 residues early in the read; its end comes from the germline J gene. Germline V gene lookup returns CDR1 LGHNA and CDR2 YNFKEQ. The CDR3 is made up of 18 amino acids.

On this clone itself: The read ends 3 residues shy of where the CDR3 ends; the end is completed using the germline J gene. V gene TRBV7-9 combines with J gene TRBJ2-2; 7 bases align to TRBD2. CDR1 and CDR2 (germline): SEHNR, FQNEAQ (reference sequence). This CDR3 region has 13 residues. The CDR3 DNA, read in part, is TGTGCCAGCAGCTTAGAGGCGGGGGAAAAG. Translated: CASSLEAGEK. The full CDR3 protein is CASSLEAGEKLFF. Looking up the rest from reference TRBV7-9 and TRBJ2-2 gives the full variable domain: DTGVSQNPRHKITKRGQNVTFRCDPISEHNRLYWYRQTLGQGPEFLTYFQNEAQLEKSRLLSDRFSAERPKGSFSTLEIQRTEQGDSAMYLCASSLEAGEKLFFGEGSRLTVL.

About this clone: Read sequence stops 3 residues before the CDR3 end, and the germline J gene provides the missing end. The chain joins TRBV5-6 to TRBJ2-1; 7 nucleotides agree with TRBD2. Looked up from germline, CDR1 is SGHDT and CDR2 is YYEEEE. V lost 1 base to trimming and J lost 2 bases; unmatched junction nucleotides: 3. This CDR3 is built from 15 residues. Partial CDR3 DNA: TGTGCCAGCAGCTTGCAGGGAGGGACCTACAATGAG. Translated: CASSLQGGTYNE. The whole CDR3 is CASSLQGGTYNEQFF.

Notes on this clone: The observed sequence ends 3 residues before the CDR3 terminus, with the missing tail filled in from the germline J gene. The V call is TRBV18, the J call TRBJ1-5; D possibly corresponds to TRBD1 (6 bases). Trimming removed 2 bases from V and 4 bases from J, with 6 bases in between. The CDR3 length is 13 residues. Per germline, CDR1 KGHSH and CDR2 LQKENI. CDR3 DNA (partial): TGTGCCAGCTCACCAGACAGGAATCAGCCC. This sequence encodes CASSPDRNQP. The entire CDR3 protein is CASSPDRNQPQHF.

As regards this clone: The read is 3 residues too short to cover the CDR3 end, so that end is filled in from the germline J gene. The chain joins TRBV2 to TRBJ1-2, with D unresolved. The CDR3 is 12 amino acids. V lost 8 bases and J 2 bases, leaving 9 bases between the germline ends. CDR1 is SNHLY, CDR2 FYNNEI, per germline. Partial CDR3 DNA: TGTGCCAGCTCCCCAGAAAACTATGGC. Protein product: CASSPENYG. The whole CDR3 sequence is CASSPENYGYTF.

A remark on this clone: Read sequence stops 3 residues before the CDR3 end, and the germline J gene provides the missing end. This chain links TRBV30 with TRBJ2-5; a possible D gene is TRBD2 (7 bases). Trimming took off 0 bases at V and 5 bases at J, with 16 bases between the two ends. The CDR3 has 15 amino acids. CDR1 and CDR2 (germline): GTSNPN, SVGIG (reference sequence). The DNA read from the CDR3 is TGTGCCTGGAGTGTAGAGGCGGGGGCGTTGGAGACC. It translates to CAWSVEAGALET. The whole CDR3 sequence is CAWSVEAGALETQYF.

To note about this clone: The germline gene is not matched at one end of the junction; a read error may be the cause. With the read ending 3 residues before the CDR3 end, the germline J gene is used to fill in that end. This chain connects TRBV4-2 to TRBJ1-2, with a tentative D call TRBD1 (5 bases). Germline CDR1 LGHNA, CDR2 YNFKEQ. The CDR3 totals 14 residues. The CDR3 reads CASSQDDRWGGYTF. Incomplete CDR3 DNA: TGCGCCAGCAGCCAAGATGACAGATGGGGTGGC.

For this clone: The sequenced fragment ends 3 residues before the CDR3 boundary, so the rest is inferred from the germline J gene. The chain recombines TRBV5-8 with TRBJ2-4; D could derive from TRBD1 or TRBD2 (5 bases each). Trimming took 4 bases from V and 0 from J, leaving 11 bases between them. The germline V gene has CDR1 SGHTS and CDR2 YDEGEE. CDR3 length: 15 amino acids. The CDR3 DNA, read in part, is TGTGCCAGCAGCATCCAGGGAGTAGCCAAAAACATT. Translated, it gives CASSIQGVAKNI. The entire CDR3 reads CASSIQGVAKNIQYF.